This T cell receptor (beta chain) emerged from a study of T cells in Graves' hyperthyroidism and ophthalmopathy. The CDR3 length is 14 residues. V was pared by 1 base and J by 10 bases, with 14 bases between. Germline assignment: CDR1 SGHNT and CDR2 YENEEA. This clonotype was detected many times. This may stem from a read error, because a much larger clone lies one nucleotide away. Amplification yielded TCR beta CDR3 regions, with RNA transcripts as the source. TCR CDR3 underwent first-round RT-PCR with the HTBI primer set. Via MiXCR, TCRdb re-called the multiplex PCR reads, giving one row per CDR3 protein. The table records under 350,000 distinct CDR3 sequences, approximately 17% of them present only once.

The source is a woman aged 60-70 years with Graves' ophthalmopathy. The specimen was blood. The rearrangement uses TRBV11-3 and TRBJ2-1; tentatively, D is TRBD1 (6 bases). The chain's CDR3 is CASSLGEGESEQFF. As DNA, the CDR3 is TGTGCCAGCAGCTTAGGAGAGGGGGAAAGCGAGCAGTTCTTC.